The 30 T cell receptor beta chains below all came from one sample that was sequenced in a study of cytomegalovirus exposure and HLA in healthy donors. The PCR employed 60 Vbeta primers together with 13 Jbeta primers. Data came from immunoSEQ multiplex PCR; TCRdb stores just in-frame clones and leaves some out. The table records 95,000 to 150,000 clones, 75% to 90% of them present only once. Sequencing input: PBMCs. The source of these receptors is a man younger than 35 in good health and CMV-seropositive.

The genes are TRBV18 and TRBJ2-3, with D unresolved. Germline V gene data show CDR1 as KGHSH and CDR2 as LQKENI. Trimming removed 8 bases at V and 4 bases at J, with 10 bases between. This CDR3 comprises 12 residues. The CDR3 DNA reads TGTGCCAGCACCGAGGCGGCAGATACGCAGTATTTT. This gives the protein CASTEAADTQYF.

The chain employs TRBV2 and TRBJ1-5; the D gene is possibly TRBD1 (5 bases). The CDR3 spans 14 residues. With 5 bases removed from V and 0 bases from J, the gap between germline ends came to 8 bases. The germline CDR1 and CDR2 sequences are SNHLY and FYNNEI. The CDR3 loop is CASSKTDSNQPQHF. As DNA, the CDR3 is TGTGCCAGCAGTAAGACAGATAGCAATCAGCCCCAGCATTTT.

The V call is TRBV11-1, the J call TRBJ2-7, with 11 bases matching TRBD2. This CDR3 comprises 15 residues. Germline V gene data show CDR1 as SGHAT and CDR2 as FQDESV (reference sequence). Trimming cost V 0 bases and J 3 bases; bases outside gene matches: 1. CDR3 coding DNA: TGTGCCAGCAGCTTAGCAGGGACTAGCGGCTACGAGCAGTACTTC. This translates into CASSLAGTSGYEQYF.

The chain employs TRBV9 and TRBJ2-3, with 8 positions matching TRBD2. CDR1 is SGDLS, CDR2 YYNGEE, per germline. The CDR3 runs to 16 residues. Trimming at V came to 3 bases and at J to 4 bases, leaving 10 bases not matched to a gene. CDR3 protein: CASSGMFSGDADTQYF. CDR3 coding DNA: TGTGCCAGCAGCGGCATGTTTAGCGGGGACGCAGATACGCAGTATTTT.

V gene TRBV7-9 combines with J gene TRBJ1-5; 10 positions agree with TRBD1. Per germline, CDR1 SEHNR and CDR2 FQNEAQ (reference sequence). The CDR3 totals 14 residues. After removal of 4 bases from V and 6 bases from J, the junction contained 3 bases not matched to a gene. CDR3 loop: CASSSGQGGQPQHF. The CDR3 DNA reads as TGTGCCAGCAGCTCTGGACAGGGGGGTCAGCCCCAGCATTTT.

J is TRBJ2-5 and V is TRBV5-1, with 9 bases matching TRBD2. The CDR3 is 14 residues long. Germline V gene sequence: CDR1 SGHRS, CDR2 YFSETQ. The junction had 11 bases not matched to a gene; V was cut back by 7 bases and J by 7 bases. CDR3 amino acids: CASGEGSGGGTQYF. The CDR3 nucleotides read TGCGCCAGCGGCGAGGGTAGCGGGGGCGGGACCCAGTACTTC.

V and J are TRBV4-1 and TRBJ1-2, with 9 nucleotides matching TRBD1. CDR1 and CDR2 from the germline V gene are MGHRA and YSYEKL. V lost 4 bases to trimming and J lost 7 bases; unmatched junction nucleotides: 13. CDR3 length: 16 amino acids. In DNA, the CDR3 is TGCGCCAGCAGCCTCCAAACGGGGACAGGGTTTGGTGGCTACACCTTC. Its protein is CASSLQTGTGFGGYTF.

This chain joins TRBV5-6 and TRBJ2-7, with 9 positions matching TRBD1. V gave up 0 bases and J gave up 3 bases; unmatched junction bases: 10. This CDR3 has 17 amino acids. The germline gives CDR1 SGHDT, CDR2 YYEEEE. The CDR3 spells CASSLGWTGVIFYEQYF. The CDR3 nucleotides are TGTGCCAGCAGCTTGGGTTGGACAGGGGTTATTTTCTACGAGCAGTACTTC.

This clone was seen just once. CDR3 loop: CASSFSQGPYGYTF. CDR3 nucleotides: TGCGCCAGCAGCTTCTCACAGGGTCCCTATGGCTACACCTTC. This chain joins TRBV5-1 and TRBJ1-2; maybe TRBD1 (6 bases). This CDR3 has 14 residues. Germline lookup yields CDR1 SGHRS and CDR2 YFSETQ. V was pared by 2 bases and J by 4 bases, with 12 bases between.

V is TRBV6-1 and J is TRBJ1-2; D might be TRBD1 (5 bases). With 3 bases removed from V and 5 bases from J, the gap between germline ends came to 13 bases. CDR3 length: 14 amino acids. The germline gives CDR1 MNHNS, CDR2 SASEGT. The CDR3 reads CASSEAGGVYGYTF. As DNA, the CDR3 is TGTGCCAGCAGTGAGGCGGGGGGGGTATATGGCTACACCTTC.

This chain links TRBV13 with TRBJ2-3; 8 bases are a match to TRBD1. Trimming removed 3 bases from V and 2 bases from J; junction bases left unmatched: 7. Germline CDR1 PRHDT, CDR2 FYEKMQ (reference sequence). CDR3 length equals 16 residues. The CDR3 sequence is CASSFGSQGATDTQYF. Written as DNA, the CDR3 is TGTGCCAGCAGCTTCGGATCTCAGGGGGCCACAGATACGCAGTATTTT. Full variable domain (rest looked up from reference TRBV13 and TRBJ2-3): AAGVIQSPRHLIKEKRETATLKCYPIPRHDTVYWYQQGPGQDPQFLISFYEKMQSDKGSIPDRFSAQQFSDYHSELNMSSLELGDSALYFCASSFGSQGATDTQYFGPGTRLTVL.

The rearrangement uses TRBV11-2 and TRBJ2-5, with 13 bases fitting TRBD2. The CDR3 extends over 18 amino acids. V was clipped by 4 bases and J by 5 bases; unmatched bases: 13. Germline lookup yields CDR1 SGHAT and CDR2 FQNNGV. The CDR3 spells CASSSLTRTSGGWETQYF. In DNA, the CDR3 is TGTGCCAGCAGCTCCCTAACCAGGACTAGCGGGGGTTGGGAGACCCAGTACTTC.

This sequence joins TRBV7-6 and TRBJ2-1; 8 bases match TRBD2. V was pared by 5 bases and J by 0 bases, with 9 bases of the junction left unmatched. CDR3 length: 17 residues. Looked up from germline, CDR1 is SGHVS and CDR2 is FNYEAQ. The CDR3: CASSAGLGGSSYNEQFF. The CDR3 DNA follows: TGTGCCAGCAGCGCGGGACTAGGTGGAAGCTCCTACAATGAGCAGTTCTTC.

V usage is TRBV27 and J usage is TRBJ2-1, with D perhaps matching TRBD1 (6 bases). Germline V lookup: CDR1 MNHEY, CDR2 SMNVEV (reference sequence). The CDR3 is 14 residues long. The V gene lost 4 bases and the J gene lost 7 bases, with 14 bases spanning the gap. The CDR3: CASSYYREANEQFF. Written as DNA, the CDR3 is TGTGCCAGCAGTTACTACAGGGAAGCAAATGAGCAGTTCTTC.

The chain links TRBV5-1 to TRBJ2-7, with TRBD2 identical over 9 bases. The ends lost 1 base at V and 7 bases at J; junction bases unmatched: 9. Germline V gene data show CDR1 as SGHRS and CDR2 as YFSETQ. This CDR3 is built from 15 residues. The CDR3 DNA reads TGCGCCAGCAGCTTGCCCAGCGGGGGGCTTGGGGAGCAGTACTTC. This translates into CASSLPSGGLGEQYF.

V gene TRBV11-2 combines with J gene TRBJ1-6; tentative D call: TRBD1 (5 bases). Deletions cut 3 bases from V and 6 bases from J, with 12 bases between. Germline CDR1 is SGHAT and CDR2 is FQNNGV. CDR3 size: 15 residues. CDR3 loop: CASSFGGAGNSPLHF. CDR3 sequence (DNA): TGTGCCAGCAGCTTCGGAGGGGCGGGTAATTCACCCCTCCACTTT. Full variable domain (outside the CDR3, taken from reference TRBV11-2 and TRBJ1-6): EAGVAQSPRYKIIEKRQSVAFWCNPISGHATLYWYQQILGQGPKLLIQFQNNGVVDDSQLPKDRFSAERLKGVDSTLKIQPAKLEDSAVYLCASSFGGAGNSPLHFGNGTRLTVT.

This rearrangement joins TRBV6-4 to TRBJ1-1; no clear D. CDR3 length equals 13 residues. Germline V CDR1 and CDR2: MRHNA, SNTAGT. V shed 4 bases and J shed 1 base, with 7 bases lying between them. CDR3: CASSAGENTEAFF. In DNA, the CDR3 is TGTGCCAGCAGTGCGGGAGAGAACACTGAAGCTTTCTTT.

This chain joins TRBV18 and TRBJ2-3, with no clear D. From germline, CDR1 is KGHSH and CDR2 LQKENI. The CDR3 is 12 amino acids. Trimming removed 2 bases from V and 5 bases from J, with 5 bases in between. CDR3 coding DNA: TGTGCCAGCTCACCATCAAAAGATACGCAGTATTTT. Protein sequence: CASSPSKDTQYF.

This clone was seen only once. The V call is TRBV4-1, the J call TRBJ2-3; 7 bases align to TRBD2. Germline CDR1 reads MGHRA; CDR2 reads YSYEKL. The CDR3 spans 19 residues. Trimming took 1 base from V and 0 from J; bases not matched to a gene: 13. In DNA form, the CDR3 reads TGCGCCAGCAGCCAAGCCCCTGCGGGGACTATTACTAGCACAGATACGCAGTATTTT. The encoded protein is CASSQAPAGTITSTDTQYF.

The J gene is TRBJ1-5, the V gene TRBV4-1; D gene ambiguous. Germline CDR1 MGHRA, CDR2 YSYEKL. The CDR3 consists of 16 residues. Trimming removed 4 bases at V and 0 bases at J, with 13 bases between. CDR3 sequence: CASSPGPPDSNQPQHF. CDR3 bases: TGCGCCAGCAGCCCGGGTCCCCCGGATAGCAATCAGCCCCAGCATTTT.

The J gene is TRBJ1-2, the V gene TRBV29-1; TRBD1 might be the D (5 bases). From germline, CDR1 is SQVTM and CDR2 ANQGSEA. This CDR3 is built from 12 residues. The V and J ends lost 7 bases and 0 bases respectively, with 9 bases between them. The CDR3 sequence: CSGGDPNYGYTF. The CDR3 DNA reads TGCAGCGGGGGGGATCCTAACTATGGCTACACCTTC.

This clone was observed a single time. DNA for the CDR3: TGCGCCAGCGGCTCCGGAGGGGAGACCCAGTACTTC. Translated, it gives CASGSGGETQYF. The rearrangement joins TRBV5-1 to TRBJ2-5, with D maybe TRBD2 (6 bases). In germline, CDR1 is SGHRS, CDR2 YFSETQ. The V end was cut by 7 bases, the J end by 5 bases, with 12 bases between. The CDR3 spans 12 residues.

The chain has TRBV19 and TRBJ2-7, with D hard to call. V lost 0 bases, J lost 4 bases, and 10 bases lay in between. Germline CDR1 LNHDA, CDR2 SQIVND (reference sequence). The CDR3 covers 14 residues. The CDR3 is CASSIDSPGYEQYF. The CDR3 DNA reads TGTGCCAGTAGTATAGATTCGCCCGGGTACGAGCAGTACTTC.

As DNA, the CDR3 is TGTGCCAGCAGCGTAGCAAGGGGCACCATATATTTT. Translation: CASSVARGTIYF. The chain has TRBV9 and TRBJ1-3; D is perhaps TRBD1 (5 bases). Trimming left V 0 bases short and J 9 bases short, with 7 bases between. This CDR3 comprises 12 residues. Per germline, CDR1 SGDLS and CDR2 YYNGEE. Full variable domain (rest looked up from reference TRBV9 and TRBJ1-3): DSGVTQTPKHLITATGQRVTLRCSPRSGDLSVYWYQQSLDQGLQFLIQYYNGEERAKGNILERFSAQQFPDLHSELNLSSLELGDSALYFCASSVARGTIYFGEGSWLTVV.

The rearrangement links TRBV28 to TRBJ1-1; TRBD1 agrees at 7 bases. V shed 3 bases, J shed 3 bases, and the junction held 7 bases outside the gene matches. Looked up from germline, CDR1 is MDHEN and CDR2 is SYDVKM. The CDR3 is 15 residues long. The CDR3 loop is CASSFRGVWDTEAFF. In DNA, the CDR3 is TGTGCCAGCAGTTTCAGGGGGGTCTGGGACACTGAAGCTTTCTTT.

The CDR3 DNA reads TGTGCCAGCAGCTTGTCAGGGGGTTTAAACTACGAGCAGTACTTC. It yields the protein CASSLSGGLNYEQYF. The chain has TRBV5-6 and TRBJ2-5; 7 bases match TRBD1. TRBJ2-7 explains the end of the DNA better; the J call may be wrong. The V gene's germline CDR1 is SGHDT and CDR2 YYEEEE. The CDR3 totals 15 residues.

The J gene is TRBJ1-4, the V gene TRBV4-2; TRBD1 is a possible D gene (5 bases). The CDR3 is 14 amino acids. The germline CDR1 and CDR2 sequences are LGHNA and YNFKEQ. V was clipped by 5 bases and J by 4 bases, with 11 bases between them. For the CDR3, the DNA is TGTGCCAGCAGCTTGGTCGGGGGTAATGAAAAACTGTTTTTT. Protein sequence: CASSLVGGNEKLFF.

The rearrangement joins TRBV30 to TRBJ1-2; tentatively, D is TRBD1 (5 bases). V lost 1 base and J 13 bases, leaving 16 bases between the germline ends. Germline assignment: CDR1 GTSNPN and CDR2 SVGIG (reference sequence). The CDR3 is 12 amino acids. In DNA, the CDR3 is TGTGCCTGGAGTGCTTCGGGTCCCGGGGGCACCTTC. Translated: CAWSASGPGGTF.

This clone was seen a single time. The chain recombines TRBV5-1 with TRBJ1-2, with 8 bases aligning to TRBD1. V gave up 4 bases and J gave up 3 bases; unmatched junction bases: 11. CDR3 length equals 16 residues. Germline V gives CDR1 SGHRS, CDR2 YFSETQ. CDR3: CASSLDRQGSYYGYTF. Written as DNA, the CDR3 is TGCGCCAGCAGCCTTGATCGACAGGGGTCTTACTATGGCTACACCTTC. Full variable domain (missing parts from reference TRBV5-1 and TRBJ1-2): KAGVTQTPRYLIKTRGQQVTLSCSPISGHRSVSWYQQTPGQGLQFLFEYFSETQRNKGNFPGRFSGRQFSNSRSEMNVSTLELGDSALYLCASSLDRQGSYYGYTFGSGTRLTVV.

V is TRBV30 and J is TRBJ1-1, with TRBD1 matching 10 bases. The germline V gene encodes CDR1 GTSNPN and CDR2 SVGIG (reference sequence). Germline trimming cut 7 bases from V and 6 bases from J; bases unmatched to any gene: 8. This CDR3 is built from 13 residues. As DNA, the CDR3 is TGTGCCTCGGACAGGGGGTTGGTTTCTGAAGCTTTCTTT. It specifies CASDRGLVSEAFF.